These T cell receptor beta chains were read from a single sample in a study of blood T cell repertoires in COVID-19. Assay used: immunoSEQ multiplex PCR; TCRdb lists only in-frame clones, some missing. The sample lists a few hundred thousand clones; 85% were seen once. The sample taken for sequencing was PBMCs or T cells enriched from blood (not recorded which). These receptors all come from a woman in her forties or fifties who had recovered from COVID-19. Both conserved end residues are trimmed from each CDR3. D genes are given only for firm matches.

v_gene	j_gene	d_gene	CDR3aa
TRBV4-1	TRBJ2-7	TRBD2	ASSQEPSGIYEQY
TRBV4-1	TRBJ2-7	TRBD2	ASSQGWGGTYEQY
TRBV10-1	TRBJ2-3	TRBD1	ASSRTGHRTDTQY
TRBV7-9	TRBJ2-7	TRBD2	ASRPGGVLGEQY
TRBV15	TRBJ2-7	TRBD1	ATSRSRVGTGQH
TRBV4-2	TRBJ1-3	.	ASSQVSLNENTIY
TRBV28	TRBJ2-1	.	ASSLYSRGNEQF
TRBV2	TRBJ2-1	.	ASGTGHSYNEQF
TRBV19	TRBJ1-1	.	ASSTTSRGNTEAF
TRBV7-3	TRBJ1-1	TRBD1	ASSSRTGANTEAF
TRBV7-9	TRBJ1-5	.	ASSNTQGQPQH
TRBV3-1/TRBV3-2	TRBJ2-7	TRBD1	ASSQERQGRHYEQY
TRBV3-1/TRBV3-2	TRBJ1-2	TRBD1	ASRPGQGANYGYT
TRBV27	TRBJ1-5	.	ASSLNGQLHQPQH
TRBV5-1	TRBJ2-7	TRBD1	ASSLGGFYEQY
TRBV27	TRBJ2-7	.	ASSLLASNEQY
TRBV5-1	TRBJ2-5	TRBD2	ASSPGLAGEETQY
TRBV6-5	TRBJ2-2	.	ASIQGRHTGELF
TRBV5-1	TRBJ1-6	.	ASSLVENNSPLH
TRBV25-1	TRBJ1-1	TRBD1	ASSDLRTGTEAF
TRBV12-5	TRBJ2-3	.	ASSRTSTDTQY
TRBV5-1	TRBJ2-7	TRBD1	ASSLIGTGAYEQY
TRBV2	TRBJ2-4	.	AKTTENIQY
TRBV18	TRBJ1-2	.	ASSPLREGGGYT
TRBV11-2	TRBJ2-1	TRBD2	ASSLASGGVNEQF
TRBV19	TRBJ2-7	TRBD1	ASSIAGQGAYEQY
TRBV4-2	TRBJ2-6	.	ASSQAAGSSGANVLT
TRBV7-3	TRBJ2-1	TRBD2	ASSPWGGVYNEQF
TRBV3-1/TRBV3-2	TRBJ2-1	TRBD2	ASSLSGNQHYNEQF
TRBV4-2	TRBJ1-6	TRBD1	ASSQEGQVNSPLH
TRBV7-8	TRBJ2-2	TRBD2	ASSHSSGSNTGELF
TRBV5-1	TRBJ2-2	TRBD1	ASSLRTGNPGELF
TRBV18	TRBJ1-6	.	ASSLQGDTYNSPLH
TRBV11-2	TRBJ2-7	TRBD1	ASSPYLRQGAIYEQY
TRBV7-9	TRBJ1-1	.	ASSRTANTEAF
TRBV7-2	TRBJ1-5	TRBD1	ASSEGQFSNQPQH
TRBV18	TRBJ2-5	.	ASSPWGAQGSEETQY
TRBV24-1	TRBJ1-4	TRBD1	ATRSTGSNEKLF
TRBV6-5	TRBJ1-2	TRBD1	ASRTNQGDYGYT
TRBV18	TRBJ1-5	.	ASAINPGVSQPQH
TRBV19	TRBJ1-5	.	ASSIGQYSNQPQH
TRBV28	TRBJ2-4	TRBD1	ASSFPLKGTGNRIAKNIQY
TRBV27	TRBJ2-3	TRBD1	ASTDRERTDTQY
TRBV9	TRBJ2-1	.	ASSRGAGNEQF
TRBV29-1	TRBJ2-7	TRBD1	SVSTGVGYEQY
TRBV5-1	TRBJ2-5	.	ASSLAVGETQY
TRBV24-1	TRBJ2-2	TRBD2	ATSDSVAGGNTGELF
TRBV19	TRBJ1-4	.	ASMGDATNEKLF
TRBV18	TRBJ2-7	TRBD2	ASSPPTSGGTYEQY
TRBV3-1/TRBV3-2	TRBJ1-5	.	ASSQTGYQPQH
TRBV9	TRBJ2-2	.	ASSVAGGGELF
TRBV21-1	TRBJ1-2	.	ASSNHYL
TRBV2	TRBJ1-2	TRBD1	ASRMDRGLYGYT
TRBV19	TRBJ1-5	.	ATRAGGNQPQH
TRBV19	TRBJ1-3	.	ATRVTGGNTIY
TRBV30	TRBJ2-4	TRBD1	AWSRDRNKNIQY
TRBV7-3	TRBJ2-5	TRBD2	ASSLGPSGGPETQY
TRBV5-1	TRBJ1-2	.	ASSLTTGSYGYT
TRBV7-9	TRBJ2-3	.	ASSLARRDVSDTQY
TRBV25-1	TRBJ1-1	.	ASPDRRGNTEAF